The source of this T cell receptor beta chain is a study of vaccination and CD4 T cells after COVID-19. Study-level findings and limits: The analysis of convalescent patients involved relatively few individuals and lacked early post-infection timepoints. In convalescent patients, a median about 90% of post-vaccine SARS-CoV-2-reactive clones appeared only after vaccination.

Turning to this clonotype: Its antigen is undetermined.

TCRdb fed the PCR reads into MiXCR, producing one record per CDR3 protein. This table holds about 29,000 distinct CDR3 sequences, almost 50% found once. The CDR3 is 15 residues long. Looked up from germline, CDR1 is SGHRS and CDR2 is YFSETQ. The V and J ends lost 0 bases and 4 bases, in that order; junction bases with no gene match: 5. Indicated time point: late sampling 161 to 241 days after vaccination in a few convalescent patients. This chain connects TRBV5-1 to TRBJ1-2, with 8 bases lining up with TRBD1. The sequence was collected from a human donor who had recovered from COVID-19. Source: CD4+ T cells from blood, taken about 7 months after SARS-CoV-2 vaccination. The CDR3 sequence is CASSLVPGTGYGYTF. Here the CDR3 DNA reads TGCGCCAGCAGCTTGGTGCCCGGGACAGGCTATGGCTACACCTTC.